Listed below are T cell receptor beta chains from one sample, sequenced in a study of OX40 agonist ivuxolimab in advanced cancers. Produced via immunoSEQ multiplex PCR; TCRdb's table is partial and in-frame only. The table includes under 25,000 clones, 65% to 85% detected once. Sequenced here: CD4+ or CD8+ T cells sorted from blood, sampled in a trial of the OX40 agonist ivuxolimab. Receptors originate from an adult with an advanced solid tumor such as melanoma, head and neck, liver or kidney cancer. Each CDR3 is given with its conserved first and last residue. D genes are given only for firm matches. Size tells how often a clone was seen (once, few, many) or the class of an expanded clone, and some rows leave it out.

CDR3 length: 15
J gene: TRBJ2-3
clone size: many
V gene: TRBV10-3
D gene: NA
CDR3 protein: CAISESGQWTDTQYF
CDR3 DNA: TGTGCCATCAGTGAGTCTGGACAGTGGACAGATACGCAGTATTTT

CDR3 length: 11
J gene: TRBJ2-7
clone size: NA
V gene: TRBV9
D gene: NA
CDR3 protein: CASSDRYEQYF
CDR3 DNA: TGTGCCAGCAGCGACCGCTACGAGCAGTACTTC

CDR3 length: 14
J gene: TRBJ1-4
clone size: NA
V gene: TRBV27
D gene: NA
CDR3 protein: CASSLDAPGLKLFF
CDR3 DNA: TGTGCCAGCAGTTTGGACGCCCCTGGCCTAAAACTGTTTTTT

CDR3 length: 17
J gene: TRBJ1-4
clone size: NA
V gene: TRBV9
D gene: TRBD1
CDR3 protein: CASWPRTGGSGNEKLFF
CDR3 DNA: TGTGCCAGCTGGCCGAGGACAGGGGGCAGTGGGAATGAAAAACTGTTTTTT

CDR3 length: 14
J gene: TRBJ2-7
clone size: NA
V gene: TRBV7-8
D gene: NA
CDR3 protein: CASSSTGGPYEQYF
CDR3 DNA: TGTGCCAGCAGTTCCACAGGTGGGCCCTACGAGCAGTACTTC

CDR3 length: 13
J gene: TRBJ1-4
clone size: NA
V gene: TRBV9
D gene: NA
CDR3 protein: CASSVDGNEKLFF
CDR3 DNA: TGTGCCAGCAGCGTGGACGGCAATGAAAAACTGTTTTTT

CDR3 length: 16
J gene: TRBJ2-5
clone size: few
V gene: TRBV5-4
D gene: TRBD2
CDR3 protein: CASSLMGLAGQETQYF
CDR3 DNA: TGTGCCAGCAGCTTAATGGGACTAGCGGGACAAGAGACCCAGTACTTC

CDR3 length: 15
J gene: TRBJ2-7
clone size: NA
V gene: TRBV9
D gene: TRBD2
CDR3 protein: CASSPIAGGHNEQYF
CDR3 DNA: TGTGCCAGCAGCCCCATAGCGGGAGGACATAACGAGCAGTACTTC

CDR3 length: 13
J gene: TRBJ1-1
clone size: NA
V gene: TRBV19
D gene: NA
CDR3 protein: CASSISVNTEAFF
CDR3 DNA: TGTGCCAGTAGTATCTCAGTGAACACTGAAGCTTTCTTT

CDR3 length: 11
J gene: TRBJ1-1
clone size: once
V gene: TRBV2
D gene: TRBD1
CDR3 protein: CASQGGREAFF
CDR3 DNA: TGTGCCAGCCAGGGGGGCCGCGAAGCTTTCTTT

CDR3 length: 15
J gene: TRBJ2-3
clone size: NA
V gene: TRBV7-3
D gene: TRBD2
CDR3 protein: CASSLAGGSTDTQYF
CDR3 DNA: TGTGCCAGCAGCCTAGCGGGGGGGAGCACAGATACGCAGTATTTT

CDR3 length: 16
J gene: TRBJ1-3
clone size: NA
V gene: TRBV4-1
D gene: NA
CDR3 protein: CASSLGGPRSGNTIYF
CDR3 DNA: TGCGCCAGCAGCCTCGGGGGACCGCGCTCTGGAAACACCATATATTTT

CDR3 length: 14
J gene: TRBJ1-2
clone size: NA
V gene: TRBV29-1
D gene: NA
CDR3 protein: CSVEGGSGVYGYTF
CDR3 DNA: TGCAGCGTTGAAGGGGGGAGCGGGGTCTATGGCTACACCTTC

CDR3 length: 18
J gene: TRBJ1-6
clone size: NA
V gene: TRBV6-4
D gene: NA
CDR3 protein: CASSDPGHLISYNSPLHF
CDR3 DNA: TGTGCCAGCAGTGATCCCGGACACTTAATCTCCTATAATTCACCCCTCCACTTT

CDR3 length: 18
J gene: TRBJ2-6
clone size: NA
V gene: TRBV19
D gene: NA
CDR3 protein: CASSIDQGSGSGANVLTF
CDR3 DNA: TGTGCCAGTAGTATAGATCAGGGCTCGGGCTCTGGGGCCAACGTCCTGACTTTC

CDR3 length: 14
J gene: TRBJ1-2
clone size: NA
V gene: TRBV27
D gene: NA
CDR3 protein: CASRPPLDLTGYTF
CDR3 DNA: TGTGCCAGCAGACCTCCCCTGGACCTCACCGGCTACACCTTC

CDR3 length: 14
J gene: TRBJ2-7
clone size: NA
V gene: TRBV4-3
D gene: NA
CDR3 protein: CASSQDWQIYEQYF
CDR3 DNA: TGCGCCAGCAGCCAAGATTGGCAGATCTACGAGCAGTACTTC